A selection of T cell receptor beta chains follows, all from one sample in a study of blood T cells in healthy people across ages. Using its own MiXCR run on the 5' RACE reads, TCRdb lists one record per CDR3 protein. This table holds around 1.5 million distinct CDR3 sequences, roughly 30% found once. The sample taken for sequencing was blood. These receptors all stem from a woman aged 25 to 45 in good health. The CDR3 runs from the conserved cysteine through the conserved F or W. D genes are given only for firm matches. Clone size is stated in some rows and not others, as once, few, many or a class when expanded.

-,TRBJ2-5,TRBD2,TRBV7-8,TGTGCCAGCAGCCCAGGACTAGCGGGATGCAATGAGCAGTACTTC,CASSPGLAGCNEQYF
few,TRBJ1-4,-,TRBV5-1,TGCGCCAGCGCCTTCGGAAGGGGGAGAGAAAAACTGTTTTTT,CASAFGRGREKLFF
few,TRBJ2-2,-,TRBV29-1,TGCAGCGTTGACAAGAACACCGGGGAGCTGTTTTTT,CSVDKNTGELFF
-,TRBJ2-7,-,TRBV20-1,TGCAGTGCAACAGGGAGAGCCTACGAGCAGTACTTC,CSATGRAYEQYF
-,TRBJ1-1,-,TRBV6-2/TRBV6-3,TGTGCCAGCAGTTATGTGGGCGGCAGGGCTATAGAGAACACTGAAGCTTTCTTT,CASSYVGGRAIENTEAFF
many,TRBJ2-5,-,TRBV6-2/TRBV6-3,TGTGCCAGCACCCCCGCGGGGACGGCCAAGACCCAGTACTTC,CASTPAGTAKTQYF
-,TRBJ2-3,-,TRBV20-1,TGCAGTGCCCCCCGACTTAGTCCCCACACAGATACGCAGTATTTT,CSAPRLSPHTDTQYF
-,TRBJ2-1,-,TRBV7-3,TGTGCCAGCAGCTTAACCTCCCAGCGGTCTAGCTCCTACAATGAGCAGTTCTTC,CASSLTSQRSSSYNEQFF
-,TRBJ2-5,TRBD2,TRBV7-2,TGTGCCAGCAGCCTGTGGCGGGGGGGCCTTGAAGAGACCCAGTACTTC,CASSLWRGGLEETQYF
-,TRBJ2-3,-,TRBV15,TGTGCCACCAGTAGAGGTTTCAGCACAGATACGCAGTATTTT,CATSRGFSTDTQYF
few,TRBJ2-5,TRBD1,TRBV3-1,TGTGCCAGCAACGCCGGGACAGAAGAGACCCAGTACTTC,CASNAGTEETQYF
few,TRBJ2-2,-,TRBV20-1,TGCAGTGTTGCACGGACAGACAACACCGGGGAGCTGTTTTTT,CSVARTDNTGELFF
-,TRBJ2-6,TRBD2,TRBV11-2,TGTGCCAGCAACGCGGGGGTTGGGGCCAACGTCCTGACTTTC,CASNAGVGANVLTF
-,TRBJ2-3,-,TRBV20-1,TGCAGTGCCGTTTTAGGTACGCAGTATTTT,CSAVLGTQYF
few,TRBJ1-1,-,TRBV20-1,TGCAGTGCTATTACAGGGAAAGATGAAGCTTTCTTT,CSAITGKDEAFF
-,TRBJ2-1,TRBD2,TRBV9,TGTGCCAGCAGCGTAGTTGCGGGAGGGCCGGTGTATGAGCAGTTCTTC,CASSVVAGGPVYEQFF
-,TRBJ1-2,TRBD1,TRBV25-1,TGTGCCAGCAGTGACACAGGGGGCGCGTCTGGGTTCTATGGCTACACCTTC,CASSDTGGASGFYGYTF
-,TRBJ2-1,TRBD2,TRBV20-1,TGCAGTGCTAGAGAGCGGGGGATCTACAATGAGCAGTTCTTC,CSARERGIYNEQFF
-,TRBJ2-1,-,TRBV27,TGTGCCAGCACCGGCGGGACAAGTAATGAGCAGTTCTTC,CASTGGTSNEQFF
few,TRBJ2-1,-,TRBV20-1,TGCAGTGCTATGGACAAGGACAATGAGCAGTTCTTC,CSAMDKDNEQFF
few,TRBJ2-1,TRBD2,TRBV20-1,TGCACTACTCCTAGCGGAGATGAGCAGTTCTTC,CTTPSGDEQFF
many,TRBJ2-5,-,TRBV5-1,TGCGCCAGCAGCTTGACAGGCGCTAGGGAGACCCAGTACTTC,CASSLTGARETQYF
many,TRBJ2-7,TRBD1,TRBV5-5,TGTGCCAGCAGCCTAGGTCCCGGGACAGGGAACGAGCAGTACTTC,CASSLGPGTGNEQYF
few,TRBJ2-5,TRBD2,TRBV3-1,TGTGCCAGCTCCGCTGAACCCGGGACTAGCGGGGGGCCCCGAAAGACCCAGTACTTC,CASSAEPGTSGGPRKTQYF
few,TRBJ1-5,-,TRBV4-1,TGCGCCAGCAGCAGCTACGCCACCAATCAGCCCCAGCATTTT,CASSSYATNQPQHF
-,TRBJ2-7,-,TRBV27,TGTGCCAGCAGGTTGGGCAGGGCAGTAGAGCAGTACTTC,CASRLGRAVEQYF
-,TRBJ2-1,-,TRBV7-6,TGTCCCAGCAGCTTGGTCGGCTCGGGTGAGCAGTTCTTC,CPSSLVGSGEQFF
few,TRBJ2-7,-,TRBV5-1,TGCGCCAGCAGCTACTCGGACAGCAGGTCCTACGAGCAGTACTTC,CASSYSDSRSYEQYF
many,TRBJ2-7,-,TRBV4-1,TGCGCCAGCAGCCAAGATCGGGGGACTGCCTACGAGCAGTACTTC,CASSQDRGTAYEQYF
few,TRBJ2-5,-,TRBV7-6,TGTGCCAGCAGCTTAGGTCCCGGATCCCAAGAGACCCAGTACTTC,CASSLGPGSQETQYF
-,TRBJ2-2,TRBD1,TRBV6-1,TGTGCGCCTCTCCGGGACAGAAACACCGGGAAGCTGTTTTTT,CAPLRDRNTGKLFF
-,TRBJ2-3,-,TRBV11-2,TGTGCCAGCAGCCCCCAACGGACAGCTAGCACAGATACGCAGTATTTT,CASSPQRTASTDTQYF
few,TRBJ2-3,-,TRBV7-2,TGTGCCAGCAGGCCGGGGGGCGGGGGCAGCACAGATACGCAGTATTTT,CASRPGGGGSTDTQYF
-,TRBJ2-1,-,TRBV10-1,TGCGCCAGCAGTGAGTCGGGGTTCGGGGAAACTGAGCAGTTCTTC,CASSESGFGETEQFF
few,TRBJ1-2,-,TRBV29-1,TGCAGCGTTGGTGAAGGGTGGGACTATGGCTACACCTTC,CSVGEGWDYGYTF
-,TRBJ2-7,-,TRBV9,TGTGCCAGCAGCGTAGGCAGGGCAGCCGCCTACGAGCAGTACTTC,CASSVGRAAAYEQYF
-,TRBJ2-1,TRBD1,TRBV3-1,TGTGCCAGCAGCCCCGGACAGGGTGGGGCTGAGCAGTTCTTC,CASSPGQGGAEQFF
-,TRBJ2-7,-,TRBV20-1,TGCAGTGCCAGAGAAGGGACAACACAAGGAAACGAGCAGTACTTC,CSAREGTTQGNEQYF
few,TRBJ2-7,-,TRBV27,TGTGCCAGCAGTCCAGGGGTAGGCCTAAACTACGAGCAGTACTTC,CASSPGVGLNYEQYF
-,TRBJ2-7,TRBD1,TRBV6-2/TRBV6-3,TGTGCCAGCTGCCCCAGGGACAGGGATAAATACGAGCAGTACTTC,CASCPRDRDKYEQYF
-,TRBJ2-7,TRBD2,TRBV6-1,TGTGCCAGCAGTATCAGACTAGCGGGAGAATCCGACGAGCAGTACTTC,CASSIRLAGESDEQYF
-,TRBJ2-7,TRBD2,TRBV4-1,TGCGCCAGCAGCCAAGAAGGAGTCGGCGGGAGCCGGGACGAGCAGTACTTC,CASSQEGVGGSRDEQYF
-,TRBJ1-5,-,TRBV6-2/TRBV6-3,TGTGCCAGCAGACCCGGACAGATGACGGTGGGGAGCAATCAGCCCCAGCATTTT,CASRPGQMTVGSNQPQHF
-,TRBJ2-2,TRBD1,TRBV4-1,TGCGCCAGCAGCCAATCCTCGGGACAGGGGATCGGGGAGCTGTTTTTT,CASSQSSGQGIGELFF
-,TRBJ2-1,TRBD2,TRBV12-3/TRBV12-4,TGTGCCAGCAGTTTAGGGACTAGCGAGAACCAGTTCTTC,CASSLGTSENQFF
-,TRBJ2-5,TRBD2,TRBV5-1,TGCGCCAGCAAACCACTAGCGGGGTTTGGGGAGCAGTACTTC,CASKPLAGFGEQYF
-,TRBJ2-1,TRBD2,TRBV15,TGTGCCACCAGCTCAGGGGGACTAGCGGGAGGGCAGATCTACAATGAGCAGTTCTTC,CATSSGGLAGGQIYNEQFF
-,TRBJ1-5,-,TRBV12-3/TRBV12-4,TGTGCCAGCAGTAAGACAGGTCCCCAGCATTTT,CASSKTGPQHF
few,TRBJ1-5,-,TRBV10-2,TGCGCCAGCAGTGAGTCGGGCCTCTATCAGCCCCAGCATTTT,CASSESGLYQPQHF
few,TRBJ2-1,TRBD2,TRBV27,TGTGCCAGCAGTTTATCAGCGGGAACCGAGCAGTTCTTC,CASSLSAGTEQFF
few,TRBJ2-1,-,TRBV25-1,-,CASSDFRGDYNEQFF
few,TRBJ1-5,TRBD1,TRBV5-1,TGCGCCAGCAGCGCGGGGGGGACAGCCAATCAGCCCCAGCATTTT,CASSAGGTANQPQHF
-,TRBJ1-5,-,TRBV7-2,TGTGCCAGCAGGTCACAAACCTCCAATCAGCCCCAGCATTTT,CASRSQTSNQPQHF
few,TRBJ2-1,-,TRBV2,TGTGCCAGCAGTGAGGTTGGGCAGCAGTTCTTC,CASSEVGQQFF